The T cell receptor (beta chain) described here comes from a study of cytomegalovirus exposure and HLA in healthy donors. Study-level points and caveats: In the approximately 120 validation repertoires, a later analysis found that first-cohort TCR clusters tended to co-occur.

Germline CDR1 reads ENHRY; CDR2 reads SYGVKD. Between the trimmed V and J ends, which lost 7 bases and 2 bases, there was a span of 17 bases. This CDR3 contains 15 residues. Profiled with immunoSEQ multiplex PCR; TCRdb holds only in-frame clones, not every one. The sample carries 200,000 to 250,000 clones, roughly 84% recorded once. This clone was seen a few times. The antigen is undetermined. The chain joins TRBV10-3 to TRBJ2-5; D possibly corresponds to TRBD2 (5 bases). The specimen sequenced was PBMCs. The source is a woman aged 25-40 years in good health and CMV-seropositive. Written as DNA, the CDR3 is TGTGCCATCAAGGAAAACAGCGGAATTCAAGAGACCCAGTACTTC. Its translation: CAIKENSGIQETQYF.